This paragraph reports one T cell receptor beta chain. This record belongs to a study of OX40 agonist ivuxolimab in advanced cancers. Repertoires were generated with immunoSEQ multiplex PCR, while TCRdb's copy carries only in-frame clones and drops some. Among 15,000 or so clones listed, about 81% were seen once. This CDR3 comprises 18 residues. The V end was cut by 0 bases, the J end by 3 bases, with 21 bases between. The genes are TRBV23-1 and TRBJ2-7; D call uncertain. TRBV23-1 is placed among ORFs of uncertain function. This sequence was found in an adult with an advanced solid tumor such as melanoma, head and neck, liver or kidney cancer. The specimen comprised CD4+ or CD8+ T cells sorted from blood, sampled in a trial of the OX40 agonist ivuxolimab. In DNA, the CDR3 is TGCGCCAGCAGTCAATCTAGGGCCCCACGGTCGTACTTCTACGAGCAGTACTTC. Its protein product is CASSQSRAPRSYFYEQYF.